This T cell receptor beta chain stems from a study of blood T cell repertoires in COVID-19. In the study overall: The study drew acute and convalescent COVID-19 samples from the United States, Italy and Spain.

This clone is medium-sized by share. Participant-given clinical history determined each cohort assignment. Cohort 3 recovery required two negative PCRs, clearance, or symptom resolution. Source study methods: Amplifying reference gene primers gave estimates of nucleated cell counts. Profiling relied on immunoSEQ multiplex PCR, and the TCRdb table lists in-frame clones only, not all of them. That table is the source of V, J and clone size, and D and trimming were worked out from the DNA. The table has 150,000 to 200,000 clones, under 90% seen once; the top ten hold roughly 7.3%. In germline, CDR1 is SNHLY, CDR2 FYNNEI. The CDR3 runs to 15 residues. Trimming left V 4 bases short and J 4 bases short, with 14 bases between.

The chain couples TRBV2 to TRBJ1-5, with D uncertain. Sequencing used PBMCs or T cells enriched from blood (not recorded which). This TCR came from a woman in her fifties or sixties who had recovered from COVID-19. The CDR3 spells CASSVTREANQPQHF. As DNA, the CDR3 is TGTGCCAGCAGTGTCACGAGGGAAGCAAATCAGCCCCAGCATTTT.